The clone carrying this TCR beta chain was detected many times. Antigen specificity is unknown. This sample is drawn from a study of T cells in Graves' hyperthyroidism and ophthalmopathy. The CDR3 extends over 11 amino acids. V gave up 7 bases and J gave up 5 bases, with 8 bases separating them. Whole-study results and caveats: Before onset, ophthalmopathy was predicted by the model a median about six months earlier.

Amplified TCR beta CDR3 regions came from RNA transcripts. The HTBI primer set drove a first-round RT-PCR of the TCR CDR3. In TCRdb, the multiplex PCR reads were re-called with MiXCR into one record per CDR3 protein. The table records just under 750,000 distinct CDR3 sequences, under 45% of them present only once. The V gene is TRBV12-3 or TRBV12-4, the J gene TRBJ2-5; D is ambiguous. This TCR was sampled from a woman between 40 and 55 years old with Graves' hyperthyroidism. Source material: blood. CDR3 nucleotide sequence: TGTGCCAGCACCATTGGGGAGACCCAGTACTTC. The encoded protein is CASTIGETQYF.